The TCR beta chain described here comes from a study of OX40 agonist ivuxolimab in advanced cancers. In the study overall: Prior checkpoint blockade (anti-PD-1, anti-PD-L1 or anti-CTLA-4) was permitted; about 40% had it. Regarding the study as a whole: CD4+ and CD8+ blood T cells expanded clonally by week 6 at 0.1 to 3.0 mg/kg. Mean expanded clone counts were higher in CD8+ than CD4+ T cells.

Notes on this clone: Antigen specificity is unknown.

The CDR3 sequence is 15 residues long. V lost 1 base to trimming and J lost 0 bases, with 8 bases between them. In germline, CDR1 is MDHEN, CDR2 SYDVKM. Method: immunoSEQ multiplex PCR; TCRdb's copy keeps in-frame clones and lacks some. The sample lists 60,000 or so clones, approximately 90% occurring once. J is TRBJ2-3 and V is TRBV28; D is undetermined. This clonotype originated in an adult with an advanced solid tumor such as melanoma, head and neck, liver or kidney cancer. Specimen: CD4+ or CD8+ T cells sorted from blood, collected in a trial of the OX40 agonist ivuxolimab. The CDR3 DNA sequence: TGTGCCAGCAGTTTATACGACGCTAGCACAGATACGCAGTATTTT. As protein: CASSLYDASTDTQYF.